This T cell receptor (beta chain) was recorded in a study of vaccination and CD4 T cells after COVID-19. About the study: Stimuli were overlapping spike peptide pools of SARS-CoV-2 and three common cold coronaviruses (HCoV-NL63, HCoV-OC43, HCoV-229E).

Researchers used the Oncomine TCR Beta short-read assay to sequence DNA from cultured CD4+ T cells. MiXCR, run by TCRdb on the PCR reads, gives a single entry per CDR3 protein. The data contain about 12,000 distinct CDR3 sequences, more than 45% of them singletons. The V gene lost 5 bases and the J gene lost 12 bases, with 7 bases spanning the gap. Germline V lookup: CDR1 MGHRA, CDR2 YSYEKL. There are 9 residues in the CDR3. Treatment given: roughly ten-day PBMC culture with coronavirus spike peptide pools or control peptides (ViraFEST assay). ViraFEST expanded antigen-specific T cells with peptide pools, then sequenced TCRs. A single count supports this clonotype. The antigen remains undetermined. Study-level findings and limits: Looking at convalescent patients, a median approximately 86% of reactive clones were present only post-vaccination. Looking at convalescent patients, 304 of their 307 vaccine-specific clones were spike mono-reactive.

Sequencing used CD4+ T cells from blood, cultured in vitro. The source of this sequence is a human donor who had recovered from COVID-19. The chain couples TRBV4-1 to TRBJ1-1, with D perhaps TRBD1 (5 bases). This chain's CDR3 is CASSRGTFF. In DNA, the CDR3 is TGCGCCAGCAGCAGGGGAACTTTCTTT.